This TCR beta chain was identified during a study of identical twins. Study results and limitations: Conclusions leaned on cross-sectional statistical analysis and did not track the same donors over time. It was out-of-frame TCR alpha sharing in monozygotic twins that models underestimated.

Details on this clonotype: No antigen is known for it.

One entry per CDR3 protein results from TCRdb running MiXCR on the 5' RACE reads. Altogether more than 1.5 million distinct CDR3 sequences are present, roughly 35% being singletons, with the ten largest covering about 0.27%. Between the trimmed V and J ends, which lost 5 bases and 7 bases, there was a span of 15 bases. CDR1 and CDR2 (germline): LNHDA, SQIVND (reference sequence). This CDR3 spans 14 amino acids. The receptor was isolated from a newborn girl in good health. The chain joins TRBV19 to TRBJ2-4; D might be TRBD1 (5 bases). The sequenced sample consisted of cord blood. CDR3 loop: CASSSDPGWNIQYF. CDR3 DNA: TGTGCCAGTAGTTCGGATCCAGGGTGGAACATTCAGTACTTC.